The T cell receptor beta chain described here comes from a study of T-cell memory formation after mild COVID-19. Study-level findings and limits: Researchers could not confirm that second-wave clones peaking on day 37 targeted SARS-CoV-2. Cross-reactive memory apparently joined, as some responding clones appeared in pre-infection memory.

Germline loops: CDR1 MNHEY, CDR2 SMNVEV (reference sequence). V was pared by 6 bases and J by 3 bases, with 7 bases of the junction left unmatched. The CDR3 loop spans 15 amino acids. A remark on this clonotype: Its specificity is unknown.

One entry per CDR3 protein results from TCRdb running MiXCR on the 5' RACE reads. The data hold 550,000 to 600,000 distinct CDR3 sequences, with roughly 17% observed a single time. The gene calls are TRBV27 and TRBJ2-7; 11 bases are a match to TRBD1. The receptor's source is an adult woman who had mild COVID-19 (a few samples of this study predate the infection). Cell type and time point are not known. The sequenced material came from PBMCs or a T cell subset sorted from them (not recorded which). CDR3 in DNA: TGTGCCAGCAGCTTGGGACAGGGGGGGGGCTACGAGCAGTACTTC. Translated, it gives CASSLGQGGGYEQYF.